This T cell receptor (beta chain) was recorded in a study of molecular identifiers for immune sequencing clone quantification. Study observations and caveats: Identical TCR molecules can share a barcode, and this sharing could underestimate highly expanded clone sizes.

The CDR3 loop spans 16 amino acids. Germline V gene lookup returns CDR1 MGHRA and CDR2 YSYEKL. V lost 3 bases and J lost 2, with 15 bases in between. TCRdb re-analysed the PCR reads in MiXCR, keeping a single row per CDR3 protein. This table holds some 590,000 distinct CDR3 sequences, 25% found once. In its sample, this clonotype was seen many times. Its antigen remains unknown. The rearrangement links TRBV4-1 to TRBJ2-3; D gene ambiguous. What was sequenced was naive CD8+ T cells from blood, with Jurkat cell RNA spiked in. Subset indicated: FACS-sorted CD8+CD4-CCR7+CD45RA+ naive T cells. The TCR comes from a human donor in good health. Some libraries in this study had Jurkat cell RNA spiked in. CDR3 in amino acids: CASSHQLGIPTDTQYF. The CDR3 DNA reads as TGCGCCAGCAGCCACCAGCTTGGGATACCCACAGATACGCAGTATTTT.